This T cell receptor (beta chain) was found in a study of PD-L1 blockade in urothelial cancer (dated by TCRdb to the late 2010s). About the full investigation: All patients started therapy in about 2014 and received atezolizumab 1,200 mg intravenously every 3 weeks. About 85% of the roughly 29 patients were males with bladder-origin urothelial cancer, and about 60% of the 29 reported a prior smoking history. Patients had an ECOG performance status of 0 or 1 and had received between 0 and 3 prior chemotherapy regimens. Blood samples were analyzed 3 weeks after the start of treatment (second dose) and 6 weeks after the start of treatment. Blood samples gave a median of about 150,000 T cells and 82,636 unique TCRs, with a median clonality of roughly 0.08. The study, an exploratory multi-omic analysis, examined somatic, immune and clinical correlates of response to PD-L1 blockade with atezolizumab in urothelial cancer. Pretreatment tumor samples, along with matched peripheral blood collected serially before and after atezolizumab treatment, underwent TCR sequencing. Durable clinical benefit meant progression-free survival longer than 6 months, and TCR features were also tested against progression-free and overall survival. In the same patients who had TCR sequencing, pretreatment tumors also underwent whole exome sequencing and RNA sequencing. Roughly nine patients achieved durable clinical benefit and 20 did not. Some 29 patients had pretreatment blood TCR-seq, around 25 had at least one posttreatment blood collection, and around 25 had tumor TCR-seq.

Each PCR received spiked-in synthetic TCR analog templates so that absolute template abundance could be estimated from read counts. The immunoSEQ assay was used to amplify TCRbeta CDR3 regions from genomic DNA with bias-controlled V and J gene primers. Sequencing of rearranged TCRbeta segments was performed at approximately 20X coverage. In the original analysis: Sequencing errors were corrected by clustering, and CDR3s were annotated against IMGT so that V, D and J genes could be assigned. Out-of-frame and stop-codon sequences were excluded, and only productive TCRbeta rearrangements were used in downstream analyses. Clonality was computed as one minus Shannon entropy normalized by the log of the number of unique productive sequences. Clones differing between time points or between blood and tumor were identified by Fisher's exact test with Benjamini-Hochberg correction at adjusted p below 0.01. The table comes from immuneACCESS by way of TCRdb, which keeps in-frame sequences with V and J called. Part of the clones is missing from these tables; in studies checked, under half for an unresolved V gene and the rest for unknown reasons. V, J and clone size derive from that table, while D and trimming were established from the DNA sequence. This sample has 40,000 to 55,000 clones in its table, and 75% to 90% of those were observed once. The ten largest make up about 9.4% of the sample.

The study at large found these results: Because the sample size was small (n ≈ 31) and many exploratory analyses were performed, the results are intended to be hypothesis-generating. Improved progression-free and overall survival was found to be associated with pretreatment peripheral blood TCR clonality below the median. Patients with durable benefit showed greater expansion of tumor-associated TCR clones in peripheral blood 3 weeks after starting treatment (n of about 20, p = 0.022).

The sample's time point label, in plain terms: peripheral blood 6 weeks after treatment start. The cohort included 25 to 30 patients with locally advanced or metastatic urothelial carcinoma who were treated at Memorial Sloan Kettering on a trial protocol. Peripheral blood mononuclear cells were collected pretreatment and during treatment, at between 1 and 8 total time points per patient. The Qiagen DNeasy Blood extraction kit was used to purify genomic DNA from total PBMCs and tumor samples. PBMCs were collected pretreatment and during treatment, and were isolated and stored as previously described. In the germline V gene, CDR1 corresponds to MDHEN and CDR2 to SYDVKM. V is cut by 5 bases and J by 0 bases, and the space between the germline ends is 7 bases. Counted from cysteine to phenylalanine, this CDR3 has 13 amino acids. Only CDR3 DNA is held: 39 bases, read in frame from base 1. As regards this clone: Its antigen is still unknown. Qualities for individual bases were not recorded, and no much larger clone is one base off.

Recombination linked TRBV28 to TRBJ1-1, with the identity of the D gene unclear. This material consisted of PBMCs, taken around atezolizumab (anti-PD-L1) treatment. This sequence was found in a man between 60 and 75 years old with urothelial cancer. The CDR3: CASSLPLNTEAFF. The DNA sequence reads TGTGCCAGCAGTCTACCTTTGAACACTGAAGCTTTCTTT.